This entry describes one TCR beta chain. What it binds is unknown. TCRdb analysed the RT-PCR reads with MiXCR anew, one entry per CDR3 protein. Among 560,000 or so distinct CDR3 sequences listed, approximately 7.1% were seen once. The V and J ends lost 0 bases and 6 bases, in that order; junction bases with no gene match: 4. This CDR3 is 13 amino acids long. Germline V CDR1 and CDR2: DFQATT, SNEGSKA (reference sequence). These data are taken from a study of response to subunit inactivated influenza vaccine. General study findings and limits: Authors suggested each seasonal influenza vaccination recruits few new T cells.

The clonotype originates from a man between 50 and 75 years old who received an inactivated influenza vaccine. The gene calls are TRBV20-1 and TRBJ2-7; 8 positions match TRBD1. Material: PBMCs from blood, obtained roughly 24 months after vaccination. CDR3 nucleotides: TGCAGTGCTAGAGAGGACAGGGTGGGCGAGCAGTACTTC. It translates to CSAREDRVGEQYF.